A single sample is the source of the 25 T cell receptor beta chains below, sequenced in a study of ipilimumab plus nivolumab after autologous stem cell transplantation. Sequenced by immunoSEQ multiplex PCR; TCRdb stores in-frame clones only, minus some. The sample contains approximately 18,000 clones, about four fifths of which appear only once. Sequenced here: PBMCs, sampled in a trial of ipilimumab plus nivolumab as post-transplant consolidation. The origin of the receptors is a male donor with diffuse large B-cell lymphoma.

The V gene is TRBV9, the J gene TRBJ2-3, with D possibly being TRBD1 or TRBD2 (6 bases each). The CDR3 is 15 residues long. The germline gives CDR1 SGDLS, CDR2 YYNGEE. Deletions cut 4 bases from V and 2 bases from J, with 14 bases between. CDR3 sequence (DNA): TGTGCCAGCAGCTCAATCCGGGGGCTCACAGATACGCAGTATTTT. Amino acid sequence: CASSSIRGLTDTQYF.

This clone showed up just a few times. The rearrangement links TRBV9 to TRBJ1-1; 7 bases are shared with TRBD1. Germline CDR1 reads SGDLS; CDR2 reads YYNGEE. Losses at the gene ends were 0 bases for V and 3 bases for J; bases not matched to a gene: 5. This CDR3 region has 15 residues. The CDR3 sequence: CASSVEGGGDTEAFF. CDR3 DNA sequence: TGTGCCAGCAGCGTAGAAGGGGGCGGGGACACTGAAGCTTTCTTT.

The chain employs TRBV5-1 and TRBJ2-7; D may be TRBD1 (6 bases). Trimming took 5 bases from V and 2 from J, leaving 14 bases between them. Germline CDR1 SGHRS, CDR2 YFSETQ. There are 14 residues in the CDR3. The chain's CDR3 is CASRVVQGPYEQYF. The CDR3 bases are TGCGCCAGCAGGGTGGTACAGGGACCCTACGAGCAGTACTTC.

This chain joins TRBV6-6 and TRBJ1-5; D call uncertain. CDR3 size: 15 residues. CDR1 and CDR2 from the germline V gene are MNHNY and SVGAGI (reference sequence). The V end was cut by 2 bases, the J end by 4 bases, with 12 bases between. DNA for the CDR3: TGTGCCAGCAGTTACCATGTCGCGGCTAATCAGCCCCAGCATTTT. Amino acid sequence: CASSYHVAANQPQHF.

This chain connects TRBV5-4 to TRBJ2-1; the match to TRBD1 covers 9 bases. The CDR3 contains 16 residues. The germline V gene encodes CDR1 SGHNT and CDR2 YYREEE (reference sequence). Unmatched junction bases numbered 5, after V lost 3 bases and J lost 1 base. CDR3 amino acids: CASSSKDRGSYNEQFF. CDR3 bases: TGTGCCAGCAGCTCCAAGGACAGGGGATCCTACAATGAGCAGTTCTTC. Looking up the rest from reference TRBV5-4 and TRBJ2-1 gives the full variable domain: ETGVTQSPTHLIKTRGQQVTLRCSSQSGHNTVSWYQQALGQGPQFIFQYYREEENGRGNFPPRFSGLQFPNYSSELNVNALELDDSALYLCASSSKDRGSYNEQFFGPGTRLTVL.

The rearrangement uses TRBV18 and TRBJ2-7; D is perhaps TRBD1 or TRBD2 (5 bases each). The CDR3 is made up of 15 amino acids. V lost 2 bases to trimming and J lost 0 bases, with 11 bases between them. CDR1 is KGHSH, CDR2 LQKENI, per germline. The CDR3 sequence is CASSPGTASSYEQYF. The CDR3 nucleotides are TGTGCCAGCTCACCAGGGACGGCGAGCTCCTACGAGCAGTACTTC.

This rearrangement joins TRBV5-6 to TRBJ1-2; D may be TRBD1 (6 bases). Germline values: CDR1 SGHDT, CDR2 YYEEEE. The CDR3 is made up of 15 amino acids. V was cut by 1 base and J by 8 bases, with 18 bases left in between. The CDR3 nucleotides are TGTGCCAGCAGCTTGTGGGGTTTAGGGGGGGCCGGCTACACCTTC. Residues: CASSLWGLGGAGYTF. Variable domain in full (rest from reference TRBV5-6 and TRBJ1-2): DAGVTQSPTHLIKTRGQQVTLRCSPKSGHDTVSWYQQALGQGPQFIFQYYEEEERQRGNFPDRFSGHQFPNYSSELNVNALLLGDSALYLCASSLWGLGGAGYTFGSGTRLTVV.

CDR3 DNA sequence: TGCGCCAGCAGCGGCACTAGCGGGGGGGCAGACGAGCAGTACTTC. It codes for CASSGTSGGADEQYF. The gene calls are TRBV5-1 and TRBJ2-7; 13 positions agree with TRBD2. In germline, CDR1 is SGHRS, CDR2 YFSETQ. The trim removed 4 bases at V and 5 bases at J, leaving 6 bases unmatched. The CDR3 is 15 amino acids.

The chain has TRBV6-1 and TRBJ1-1; D uncertain. The CDR3 runs 14 residues. Trimming took 1 base from V and 1 from J, leaving 7 bases between them. Looked up from germline, CDR1 is MNHNS and CDR2 is SASEGT. The CDR3 DNA sequence: TGTGCCAGCAGTGAAGGGTCAGGGAACACTGAAGCTTTCTTT. It codes for CASSEGSGNTEAFF.

This chain's CDR3 is CASSLVPGNTIYF. As DNA, the CDR3 is TGTGCCAGCAGCCTCGTGCCTGGAAACACCATATATTTT. The gene calls are TRBV14 and TRBJ1-3; no clear D gene. The CDR3 runs to 13 residues. V was trimmed by 4 bases and J by 2 bases, leaving 6 bases between them. Germline lookup yields CDR1 SGHDN and CDR2 FVKESK.

The CDR3 loop reads CASSKAAGRVCGYTF. For the CDR3, the DNA is TGTGCCAGCAGCAAAGCGGCAGGGAGGGTTTGTGGCTACACCTTC. This chain joins TRBV21-1 and TRBJ1-2. TRBV21-1 is termed a pseudogene. This CDR3 region has 15 residues.

The genes are TRBV4-3 and TRBJ2-4; tentative D call: TRBD2 (7 bases). Germline values: CDR1 LGHNA, CDR2 YSLEER. The V end lost 3 bases, the J end lost 0 bases, and 15 bases lay between the germline ends. The CDR3 extends over 17 amino acids. In DNA, the CDR3 is TGCGCCAGCAGCCAGAGGGCGGGGGCCTTAGCCAAAAACATTCAGTACTTC. Amino acids: CASSQRAGALAKNIQYF.

This chain links TRBV6-5 with TRBJ2-7; D not resolved. Trimming shortened V by 5 bases and J by 0 bases, and 11 bases separated the two germline ends. CDR3 length: 14 residues. Germline-derived CDR1 and CDR2 are MNHEY and SVGAGI. Written as DNA, the CDR3 is TGTGCCAGCAGTGAAGAATGGAGCTCCTACGAGCAGTACTTC. Its translation: CASSEEWSSYEQYF.

This clone was detected a few times. The chain combines TRBV4-2 with TRBJ1-5; no clear D. Trimming took 0 bases from V and 3 from J, leaving 21 bases between them. The germline V gene has CDR1 LGHNA and CDR2 YNFKEQ. There are 19 residues in the CDR3. The CDR3 region has the DNA TGTGCCAGCAGCCAAGACAGAGGTCGTACTGTGACACACAATCAGCCCCAGCATTTT. This gives the protein CASSQDRGRTVTHNQPQHF.

The genes are TRBV2 and TRBJ1-1; D remains unclear. Trimming cost V 5 bases and J 5 bases, with 15 bases left between them. CDR3 length: 14 amino acids. Germline V CDR1 and CDR2: SNHLY, FYNNEI. CDR3: CASSLSEGGTEAFF. CDR3 in DNA: TGTGCCAGCAGTTTAAGTGAAGGCGGGACTGAAGCTTTCTTT.

The genes are TRBV5-6 and TRBJ1-2, with unresolved D. The length of the CDR3 is 12 residues. Trimming removed 4 bases from V and 8 bases from J, with 12 bases in between. Germline V lookup: CDR1 SGHDT, CDR2 YYEEEE. The CDR3: CASSLRSYGYTF. The CDR3 DNA follows: TGTGCCAGCAGCCTTCGGAGTTACGGCTACACCTTC. Based on the CDR3 plus reference TRBV5-6 and TRBJ1-2, the full variable domain is DAGVTQSPTHLIKTRGQQVTLRCSPKSGHDTVSWYQQALGQGPQFIFQYYEEEERQRGNFPDRFSGHQFPNYSSELNVNALLLGDSALYLCASSLRSYGYTFGSGTRLTVV.

The V call is TRBV7-8, the J call TRBJ1-4; D unresolved. This CDR3 contains 16 residues. Between the trimmed V and J ends, which lost 2 bases and 2 bases, there was a span of 12 bases. Germline V CDR1 and CDR2: SGHVS, FQNEAQ. The CDR3 is CASSLRGGRTNEKLFF. As DNA, the CDR3 is TGTGCCAGCAGCTTACGGGGAGGGCGGACTAATGAAAAACTGTTTTTT.

CDR3 DNA sequence: TGTGCCAGTAGTATTAGTCCGGGGGGCTCCTACAATGAGCAGTTCTTC. Translating it yields CASSISPGGSYNEQFF. The rearrangement joins TRBV19 to TRBJ2-1; TRBD2 agrees at 7 bases. V was clipped by 3 bases and J by 0 bases; unmatched bases: 5. This CDR3 is built from 16 residues. Germline values: CDR1 LNHDA, CDR2 SQIVND (reference sequence).

The chain is built from TRBV19 and TRBJ2-4; D unclear. In germline, CDR1 is LNHDA, CDR2 SQIVND (reference sequence). V was clipped by 6 bases and J by 7 bases, with 16 bases between them. The CDR3 is 14 amino acids. This CDR3 is CASSEVPVGNIQYF. The CDR3 nucleotides read TGTGCCAGTAGCGAGGTGCCAGTTGGGAACATTCAGTACTTC.

The gene calls are TRBV7-6 and TRBJ1-3; TRBD1 might be the D (5 bases). The germline V and J ends were trimmed by 5 bases and 6 bases, with 14 bases remaining between them. CDR3 length: 14 amino acids. Germline V gene data show CDR1 as SGHVS and CDR2 as FNYEAQ. CDR3 sequence: CASSHRQLSNTIYF. CDR3 coding DNA: TGTGCCAGCAGCCATAGACAGCTCTCAAACACCATATATTTT. Using reference TRBV7-6 and TRBJ1-3 for the parts outside the CDR3, the full variable domain is GAGVSQSPRYKVTKRGQDVALRCDPISGHVSLYWYRQALGQGPEFLTYFNYEAQQDKSGLPNDRFSAERPEGSISTLTIQRTEQRDSAMYRCASSHRQLSNTIYFGEGSWLTVV.

This chain links TRBV7-9 with TRBJ2-1, with 7 bases identical to TRBD1. The V gene's germline CDR1 is SEHNR and CDR2 FQNEAQ (reference sequence). The CDR3 runs to 15 residues. With 0 bases clipped from V and 6 bases from J, the junction kept 5 bases outside the gene matches. The CDR3 loop reads CASSLAQGVGNEQFF. In DNA, the CDR3 is TGTGCCAGCAGCTTAGCGCAGGGGGTTGGCAATGAGCAGTTCTTC.

This clone occurred a few times. The rearrangement joins TRBV4-3 to TRBJ1-1, with D possibly being TRBD1 (5 bases). Germline CDR1 reads LGHNA; CDR2 reads YSLEER. This CDR3 has 15 amino acids. V shed 0 bases and J shed 5 bases, with 13 bases lying between them. CDR3 in DNA: TGCGCCAGCAGCCAAGATCTTTTCGGGGGAACTGAAGCTTTCTTT. Protein product: CASSQDLFGGTEAFF.

Judged by abundance, this clone is medium-sized. The gene calls are TRBV29-1 and TRBJ1-2; D gene unclear. The V end was cut by 7 bases, the J end by 5 bases, with 20 bases between. In germline, CDR1 is SQVTM, CDR2 ANQGSEA. The length of the CDR3 is 14 residues. CDR3 sequence: CSAGPGSRTYGYTF. The CDR3 DNA follows: TGCAGCGCGGGCCCCGGGAGTAGGACTTATGGCTACACCTTC.

The gene calls are TRBV19 and TRBJ1-3, with D maybe TRBD1 (6 bases). CDR3 length equals 14 residues. Germline CDR1 is LNHDA and CDR2 is SQIVND (reference sequence). The V gene lost 5 bases and the J gene lost 4 bases, with 12 bases spanning the gap. The CDR3 reads CASSLQGGGNTIYF. In DNA form, the CDR3 reads TGTGCCAGTAGTCTACAGGGTGGAGGAAACACCATATATTTT.

The chain links TRBV19 to TRBJ2-1; D not certain. V lost 1 base, J lost 5 bases, and 6 bases lay in between. Germline CDR1 reads LNHDA; CDR2 reads SQIVND (reference sequence). The CDR3 sequence is 13 residues long. The chain's CDR3 is CASSIGHNNEQFF. In DNA form, the CDR3 reads TGTGCCAGTAGTATAGGACATAACAATGAGCAGTTCTTC. The variable domain in full, completed from reference TRBV19 and TRBJ2-1, reads DGGITQSPKYLFRKEGQNVTLSCEQNLNHDAMYWYRQDPGQGLRLIYYSQIVNDFQKGDIAEGYSVSREKKESFPLTVTSAQKNPTAFYLCASSIGHNNEQFFGPGTRLTVL.